The 25 T cell receptor beta chains listed next were all sequenced from one sample in a study of blood T cell repertoires in COVID-19. The assay was immunoSEQ multiplex PCR, and TCRdb's table has in-frame clones only and misses some. The sample lists tens of thousands of clones, approximately 80% occurring once. Sequencing was done on a sample of peripheral blood. Receptor source: an elderly man with acute or convalescent COVID-19.

This clone was counted a few times. The genes are TRBV7-9 and TRBJ1-2; D is ambiguous. CDR1 and CDR2 (germline): SEHNR, FQNEAQ (reference sequence). The CDR3 spans 12 residues. Trimming stripped 3 bases from V and 3 bases from J, with 5 bases between. CDR3 sequence reads: CASSFIDYGYTF. For the CDR3, the DNA is TGTGCCAGCAGCTTTATTGACTATGGCTACACCTTC.

V and J are TRBV5-6 and TRBJ1-2, with a tentative D call TRBD1 (5 bases). Looked up from germline, CDR1 is SGHDT and CDR2 is YYEEEE. The CDR3 loop spans 13 amino acids. V was pared by 3 bases and J by 2 bases, with 8 bases between. The CDR3 protein is CASSSGGNYGYTF. The CDR3 nucleotides read TGTGCCAGCAGCTCGGGGGGGAACTATGGCTACACCTTC.

The sample holds one count of this clone. This sequence joins TRBV29-1 and TRBJ2-2, with D possibly TRBD1 on 6 matching bases. V was cut by 7 bases and J by 1 base, with 7 bases left in between. Germline loops: CDR1 SQVTM, CDR2 ANQGSEA. This CDR3 region has 12 residues. CDR3 sequence reads: CSGGQNTGELFF. The CDR3 DNA is TGCAGCGGGGGACAGAACACCGGGGAGCTGTTTTTT.

The gene calls are TRBV6-1 and TRBJ1-1; a weak D match, TRBD1 (6 bases). V was clipped by 3 bases and J by 8 bases, with 10 bases between them. CDR3 length: 12 amino acids. Germline V CDR1 and CDR2: MNHNS, SASEGT. CDR3 protein: CASSDRQDEAFF. The CDR3, as DNA: TGTGCCAGCAGTGACAGACAGGACGAAGCTTTCTTT.

This clone was seen a single time. J is TRBJ2-5 and V is TRBV5-1; 7 positions agree with TRBD1. Trimming removed 4 bases from V and 5 bases from J; junction bases left unmatched: 8. CDR1 and CDR2 from the germline V gene are SGHRS and YFSETQ. This CDR3 contains 14 residues. In DNA, the CDR3 is TGCGCCAGCAGCCTAGGGGACAGTTTGGAGACCCAGTACTTC. As protein: CASSLGDSLETQYF. The full variable domain, its missing parts supplied by reference TRBV5-1 and TRBJ2-5, is KAGVTQTPRYLIKTRGQQVTLSCSPISGHRSVSWYQQTPGQGLQFLFEYFSETQRNKGNFPGRFSGRQFSNSRSEMNVSTLELGDSALYLCASSLGDSLETQYFGPGTRLLVL.

The chain links TRBV24-1 to TRBJ2-1; D gene uncertain. Germline V gene data show CDR1 as KGHDR and CDR2 as SFDVKD. V dropped 2 bases and J dropped 5 bases, with 6 bases sitting between them. This CDR3 has 13 residues. CDR3 sequence (DNA): TGTGCCACCAGTGATTGGGCTAACAATGAGCAGTTCTTC. It encodes CATSDWANNEQFF.

This CDR3 is CASKPAGGSTDTQYF. CDR3 nucleotides: TGTGCCAGTAAACCAGCGGGGGGCAGCACAGATACGCAGTATTTT. V is TRBV19 and J is TRBJ2-3, with 9 positions matching TRBD2. Per the germline V gene, CDR1 is LNHDA and CDR2 is SQIVND (reference sequence). The CDR3 has 15 amino acids. The ends lost 7 bases at V and 0 bases at J; junction bases unmatched: 5.

The gene calls are TRBV19 and TRBJ1-4; D uncertain. With 11 bases removed from V and 2 bases from J, the gap between germline ends came to 12 bases. This CDR3 spans 13 amino acids. CDR1 and CDR2 (germline): LNHDA, SQIVND (reference sequence). The CDR3 DNA sequence: TGTGCCTCCCGACAAGGTACTAATGAAAAACTGTTTTTT. Translation: CASRQGTNEKLFF. Supplemented by reference TRBV19 and TRBJ1-4, the full variable domain reads DGGITQSPKYLFRKEGQNVTLSCEQNLNHDAMYWYRQDPGQGLRLIYYSQIVNDFQKGDIAEGYSVSREKKESFPLTVTSAQKNPTAFYLCASRQGTNEKLFFGSGTQLSVL.

This clone occurred once. The chain combines TRBV2 with TRBJ1-5; D is possibly TRBD1 (5 bases). Trimming stripped 1 base from V and 6 bases from J, with 13 bases between. CDR3 length: 15 residues. Germline CDR1 is SNHLY and CDR2 is FYNNEI. The CDR3 is CASSEVGAGPQPQHF. The DNA of the CDR3 is TGTGCCAGCAGTGAAGTAGGGGCAGGGCCTCAGCCCCAGCATTTT.

This rearrangement joins TRBV5-1 to TRBJ1-4; TRBD1 matches at 11 bases. The germline V gene encodes CDR1 SGHRS and CDR2 YFSETQ. This CDR3 has 14 amino acids. V shed 4 bases and J 8 bases; nucleotides not matched to a gene: 4. For the CDR3, the DNA is TGCGCCAGCAGCCCGGGACAGGGGGTGGAAAAACTGTTTTTT. Its protein is CASSPGQGVEKLFF. The full variable domain, its missing parts supplied by reference TRBV5-1 and TRBJ1-4, is KAGVTQTPRYLIKTRGQQVTLSCSPISGHRSVSWYQQTPGQGLQFLFEYFSETQRNKGNFPGRFSGRQFSNSRSEMNVSTLELGDSALYLCASSPGQGVEKLFFGSGTQLSVL.

V usage is TRBV5-1 and J usage is TRBJ2-3; 9 bases agree with TRBD1. V was clipped by 4 bases and J by 1 base; unmatched bases: 1. This CDR3 comprises 14 residues. Germline-derived CDR1 and CDR2 are SGHRS and YFSETQ. CDR3 loop: CASSTGGRTDTQYF. CDR3 bases: TGCGCCAGCAGCACAGGGGGCCGCACAGATACGCAGTATTTT. Looking up the rest from reference TRBV5-1 and TRBJ2-3 gives the full variable domain: KAGVTQTPRYLIKTRGQQVTLSCSPISGHRSVSWYQQTPGQGLQFLFEYFSETQRNKGNFPGRFSGRQFSNSRSEMNVSTLELGDSALYLCASSTGGRTDTQYFGPGTRLTVL.

The rearrangement uses TRBV5-1 and TRBJ1-1; 7 bases are shared with TRBD1. There are 14 residues in the CDR3. CDR1 and CDR2 (germline): SGHRS, YFSETQ. The V and J ends lost 2 bases and 5 bases, in that order; junction bases with no gene match: 6. The CDR3 region has the DNA TGCGCCAGCAGCTTAGCAGGGGGTTGGACTGAAGCTTTCTTT. Translated: CASSLAGGWTEAFF.

The gene calls are TRBV3-1 (or the pseudogene TRBV3-2) and TRBJ2-7; 7 bases are a match to TRBD2. Unmatched junction bases numbered 7, after V lost 3 bases and J lost 2 bases. Per the germline V gene, CDR1 is LGHDT and CDR2 is YNNKEL (reference sequence). The CDR3 extends over 15 amino acids. CDR3 DNA sequence: TGTGCCAGCAGCCAGAGAGCTAGCGGCCCCTACGAGCAGTACTTC. Translation gives CASSQRASGPYEQYF.

The chain couples TRBV4-1 to TRBJ2-1; tentatively, D is TRBD2 (5 bases). This CDR3 is 15 amino acids long. Trimming took 1 base from V and 0 from J, leaving 7 bases between them. Germline V lookup: CDR1 MGHRA, CDR2 YSYEKL. Here the CDR3 reads CASSQGGGSYNEQFF. CDR3 DNA: TGCGCCAGCAGCCAAGGCGGAGGCTCCTACAATGAGCAGTTCTTC.

V usage is TRBV25-1 and J usage is TRBJ2-2, with D perhaps TRBD2 (5 bases). The CDR3 runs 14 residues. CDR1 is MGHDK and CDR2 is SYGVNS in the germline V gene. Trimming removed 3 bases from V and 5 bases from J, with 10 bases in between. Here the CDR3 DNA reads TGTGCCAGCAGTGATCCGGGAAGAACCGGGGAGCTGTTTTTT. This encodes CASSDPGRTGELFF.

This chain joins TRBV5-1 and TRBJ2-7, with D possibly matching TRBD2 (6 bases). The V and J ends lost 2 bases and 5 bases respectively, with 14 bases between them. The germline CDR1 and CDR2 sequences are SGHRS and YFSETQ. This CDR3 has 14 amino acids. The CDR3 is CASSLELAYHEQYF. CDR3 DNA sequence: TGCGCCAGCAGCTTAGAACTAGCATACCACGAGCAGTACTTC. The whole variable domain, remainder taken from reference TRBV5-1 and TRBJ2-7, is KAGVTQTPRYLIKTRGQQVTLSCSPISGHRSVSWYQQTPGQGLQFLFEYFSETQRNKGNFPGRFSGRQFSNSRSEMNVSTLELGDSALYLCASSLELAYHEQYFGPGTRLTVT.

The rearrangement links TRBV11-2 to TRBJ1-4; 7 nucleotides agree with TRBD1. V lost 4 bases and J lost 7; bases outside the gene matches: 12. CDR3 length equals 16 residues. The germline V gene encodes CDR1 SGHAT and CDR2 FQNNGV. CDR3 in amino acids: CASSYSDRPAGEKLFF. In nucleotides, the CDR3 is TGTGCCAGCAGCTATTCGGACAGGCCAGCGGGTGAAAAACTGTTTTTT.

The chain has TRBV6-5 and TRBJ1-1; weak D call: TRBD1 (5 bases). Trimming cost V 0 bases and J 1 base, with 9 bases left between them. This CDR3 has 15 amino acids. CDR1 and CDR2 from the germline V gene are MNHEY and SVGAGI. DNA of the CDR3: TGTGCCAGCAGTTACTCGGTCGGGGGGAACACTGAAGCTTTCTTT. Amino acids: CASSYSVGGNTEAFF.

The J gene is TRBJ1-1, the V gene TRBV4-1; the match to TRBD1 covers 9 bases. The V gene's germline CDR1 is MGHRA and CDR2 YSYEKL. The CDR3 spans 15 residues. V lost 3 bases and J lost 5; bases outside the gene matches: 7. The CDR3 spells CASSHGTGGRTEAFF. CDR3 sequence (DNA): TGCGCCAGCAGCCACGGTACAGGGGGCCGGACTGAAGCTTTCTTT.

This chain joins TRBV2 and TRBJ1-5, with D maybe TRBD1 (5 bases). This CDR3 comprises 13 residues. Trimming pared 7 bases from V and 6 bases from J, leaving 13 bases between. Germline lookup yields CDR1 SNHLY and CDR2 FYNNEI. The CDR3 nucleotides read TGTGCCAGCACCGAGCAGGGTTCTCAGCCCCAGCATTTT. Protein sequence: CASTEQGSQPQHF. Variable domain in full (rest from reference TRBV2 and TRBJ1-5): EPEVTQTPSHQVTQMGQEVILRCVPISNHLYFYWYRQILGQKVEFLVSFYNNEISEKSEIFDDQFSVERPDGSNFTLKIRSTKLEDSAMYFCASTEQGSQPQHFGDGTRLSIL.

CDR3 sequence: CASSDSGQGRPQPQHF. The CDR3 nucleotides read TGTGCCAGCAGTGACAGCGGACAGGGGAGGCCTCAGCCCCAGCATTTT. The chain links TRBV2 to TRBJ1-5, with TRBD1 matching over 9 bases. Germline lookup yields CDR1 SNHLY and CDR2 FYNNEI. This CDR3 is 16 amino acids long. The J segment lost 6 bases and the V segment lost 3 bases, leaving 9 bases of the junction unmatched.

The gene calls are TRBV30 and TRBJ2-7, with D possibly being TRBD2 (6 bases). The CDR3 is 15 amino acids. Trimming took off 4 bases at V and 1 base at J, with 17 bases between the two ends. Germline-derived CDR1 and CDR2 are GTSNPN and SVGIG (reference sequence). The CDR3 here is CAWTLAGTPSYEQYF. CDR3 in DNA: TGTGCCTGGACCTTGGCGGGGACTCCATCCTACGAGCAGTACTTC.

The V and J genes are TRBV4-1 and TRBJ2-7; D perhaps matches TRBD1 (5 bases). The CDR3 spans 16 residues. Germline lookup yields CDR1 MGHRA and CDR2 YSYEKL. Trimming cost V 0 bases and J 4 bases, with 16 bases left between them. The CDR3 nucleotides are TGCGCCAGCAGCCAAGACTTATCAGTAAGGGGTTACGAGCAGTACTTC. It codes for CASSQDLSVRGYEQYF.

The chain links TRBV11-2 to TRBJ2-5, with 9 bases matching TRBD1. In germline, CDR1 is SGHAT, CDR2 FQNNGV. The V and J ends lost 3 bases and 5 bases, in that order; junction bases with no gene match: 13. The CDR3 contains 17 residues. The CDR3 here is CASSFERTGGEWETQYF. The CDR3 DNA reads TGTGCCAGCAGCTTCGAGAGAACAGGGGGCGAGTGGGAGACCCAGTACTTC.

The chain couples TRBV7-8 to TRBJ2-3; 13 nucleotides align to TRBD2. V lost 1 base to trimming and J lost 3 bases; unmatched junction nucleotides: 4. CDR3 length equals 17 residues. The germline gives CDR1 SGHVS, CDR2 FQNEAQ. CDR3 loop: CASSLGLAGGRTDTQYF. CDR3 DNA sequence: TGTGCCAGCAGCTTAGGACTAGCGGGGGGCCGGACAGATACGCAGTATTTT.